These T cell receptor beta chains were read from a single sample in a study of cytomegalovirus exposure and HLA in healthy donors. The protocol was immunoSEQ multiplex PCR, while the TCRdb copy is restricted to in-frame clones and leaves out a portion. The sample shows 85,000 to 130,000 clones, 75% of them seen only once. Sequencing was performed on PBMCs. The receptors derive from a male donor in good health and CMV-seropositive. CDR3s include the opening cysteine and the closing phenylalanine or tryptophan. A D gene is named only where the DNA matches it firmly.

TRBJ1-3	TRBD1	TRBV6-5	CASSRDRGSGNTIYF
TRBJ1-1	-	TRBV9	CASSVSGVTEAFF
TRBJ1-6	TRBD1	TRBV14	CASSVRTGPISGALHF
TRBJ1-1	TRBD1	TRBV25-1	CASSSTGWSGGMGTEAFF
TRBJ2-2	TRBD1	TRBV9	CASSLDRGDTGELFF
TRBJ1-5	-	TRBV18	CASSPTRGIYQPQHF
TRBJ2-4	-	TRBV4-3	CASSQDNTPLAKNIQYF
TRBJ1-6	TRBD1	TRBV19	CASSRTGTGPSPLHF
TRBJ2-7	-	TRBV5-6	CASSLGRDGSYEQYF
TRBJ1-6	-	TRBV14	CASSQFTGPNNSPLHF
TRBJ2-5	TRBD1	TRBV5-1	CASRFRDSIQETQYF
TRBJ2-3	TRBD1	TRBV6-5	CASRDRGGDTQYF
TRBJ2-7	-	TRBV4-2	CASSQDGNEQYF
TRBJ2-3	TRBD1	TRBV10-1	CASSEGQGTDTQYF
TRBJ2-2	TRBD2	TRBV27	CASSWTSGVIGELFF
TRBJ2-3	TRBD2	TRBV7-3	CASSKLPAGGATDTQYF
TRBJ2-1	TRBD1	TRBV7-3	CASSYRGPSNEQFF
TRBJ2-1	-	TRBV7-2	CASRIKLLQGSSTYNEQFF
TRBJ1-2	TRBD1	TRBV19	CASSIDRDRGGYTF
TRBJ2-1	TRBD2	TRBV30	CAWSGDRTSGGERQFF
TRBJ2-7	TRBD1	TRBV19	CASSTQGAYEQYF
TRBJ2-3	TRBD1	TRBV5-4	CASSSGTGPDTQYF
TRBJ1-6	-	TRBV2	CASSIRGGNNSPLHF
TRBJ2-1	TRBD2	TRBV19	CASSMAGGPYNEQFF
TRBJ2-6	-	TRBV2	CASSDAAGLTPGANVLTF
TRBJ1-4	TRBD1	TRBV28	CASRWDRTNEKLFF
TRBJ1-1	-	TRBV14	CASSQAPAGTEAFF
TRBJ2-2	TRBD1	TRBV5-5	CASSLVGTGGASGELFF
TRBJ1-5	-	TRBV19	CASSRMTVTVSNQPQHF
TRBJ1-1	TRBD1	TRBV5-5	CASSPGTGEAFF
TRBJ1-2	-	TRBV18	CASSPGSSYGYTF
TRBJ2-2	-	TRBV18	CASSPQGANTGELFF
TRBJ1-2	-	TRBV7-2	CASSLALRGAGGYTF
TRBJ1-2	TRBD1	TRBV2	CASRRGGAGGYTF
TRBJ2-7	TRBD1	TRBV27	CASSGTGVIYEQYF
TRBJ2-5	-	TRBV12-5	CASGGDTEETQYF
TRBJ1-4	-	TRBV7-8	CASSHRGGNEKLFF
TRBJ1-1	-	TRBV19	CASSWRRSRNTEAFF
TRBJ1-1	TRBD1	TRBV4-1	CASSDGTGRTEAFF
TRBJ1-4	-	TRBV28	CASSSRATNEKLFF
TRBJ2-7	TRBD1	TRBV10-3	CAIREGQGSSYEQYF
TRBJ1-3	-	TRBV6-5	CASMGGRHSGNTIYF
TRBJ1-6	-	TRBV11-2	CASSSPGSFWSPLHF
TRBJ1-2	TRBD1	TRBV12-5	CASGSGPGTGIHYGYTF
TRBJ2-3	TRBD1	TRBV25-1	CASRAGTGAGYTQYF
TRBJ2-3	-	TRBV7-9	CASSFQDTQYF
TRBJ1-4	-	TRBV27	CASSFRVGEKLFF
TRBJ1-1	-	TRBV11-2	CASSLARGRFAEAFF
TRBJ2-2	-	TRBV5-5	CASSFSDTGELFF
TRBJ1-1	-	TRBV10-3	CAISEFQGGTEAFF
TRBJ2-7	TRBD2	TRBV30	CAWSRGGGRPVAYEQYF
TRBJ2-7	-	TRBV7-9	CSSSLAAGLTEQYF
TRBJ1-1	-	TRBV12-5	CASGLVRDTEAFF
TRBJ2-6	-	TRBV27	CASSLGSGYVGANVLTF
TRBJ2-1	-	TRBV4-3	CASSPTGSSYNEQFF
TRBJ2-1	TRBD2	TRBV9	CASSVDSGGTYNEQFF
TRBJ2-4	-	TRBV20-1	CSARDENIQYF
TRBJ2-1	-	TRBV27	CAERGEQFF
TRBJ1-2	-	TRBV7-2	CASSPQGGGNYGYTF
TRBJ2-1	-	TRBV19	CASSTGAVYNEQFF